Listed below are T cell receptor beta chains from one sample, sequenced in a study of beta chain features in type 1 diabetes. The assay was immunoSEQ multiplex PCR, and TCRdb's table has in-frame clones only and misses some. The sample shows 250,000 or so clones, 25% to 30% of them seen only once. The sample consisted of central memory CD4+ T cells from blood. These receptors originate from a man under 40 in good health. CDR3s include the opening cysteine and the closing phenylalanine or tryptophan. The D gene is left open where the match is weak. Rows give clone size only sometimes, using once, few, many, or a class for an expanded clone.

v_call,j_call,d_call,clone_size,cdr3_nt,cdr3_aa
TRBV11-2,TRBJ1-3,-,-,TGTGCCAGCAGCCCTGCGGGGCTCCGAGGAAACACCATATATTTT,CASSPAGLRGNTIYF
TRBV5-1,TRBJ2-2,TRBD1,-,TGCGCCAGCAGCCCGGGACAGTTTCCTACCGGGGAGCTGTTTTTT,CASSPGQFPTGELFF
TRBV7-2,TRBJ2-1,TRBD1,-,TGTGCCAGCAGCAGACAGGGTAGGAATGAGCAGTTCTTC,CASSRQGRNEQFF
TRBV28,TRBJ2-4,TRBD2,-,TGTGCCAGCAGTTCCGGCGGGAGTAATGCCAAAAACATTCAGTACTTC,CASSSGGSNAKNIQYF
TRBV7-8,TRBJ2-1,-,-,TGTGCCAGCAGCTTCGGCGGGGGCATGTACAATGAGCAGTTCTTC,CASSFGGGMYNEQFF
TRBV11-2,TRBJ2-5,-,-,TGTGCCAGCAGCCGTCCCCCAGGGGCGGAGACCCAGTACTTC,CASSRPPGAETQYF
TRBV10-3,TRBJ1-2,-,-,TGTGCCATCAGTGAGGAGGACGGTCGGCCGGCATACTTC,CAISEEDGRPAYF
TRBV15,TRBJ2-7,TRBD1,few,TGTGCCACCAGCAGAGATCGGGGACAGGGACGCGAGCAGTACTTC,CATSRDRGQGREQYF
TRBV9,TRBJ1-4,-,-,TGTGCCAGCAGCCTCGCATCCTCAACTAATGAAAAACTGTTTTTT,CASSLASSTNEKLFF
TRBV5-4,TRBJ2-2,TRBD2,-,TGTGCCAGCAGCGGACTAGCGGGAGCCCCCGGAACCGGGGAGCTGTTTTTT,CASSGLAGAPGTGELFF
TRBV7-2,TRBJ2-1,-,-,TGTGCCAGCAGCTTAGCCGGAGTTGGCTACAATGAGCAGTTCTTC,CASSLAGVGYNEQFF
TRBV14,TRBJ2-7,-,-,TGTGCCAGCAGCCAAGATACAGGCACACTTCGATACGAGCAGTACTTC,CASSQDTGTLRYEQYF
TRBV27,TRBJ2-2,-,few,TGTGCCAGCAGTTTTGAACAGGCGAACACCGGGGAGCTGTTTTTT,CASSFEQANTGELFF
TRBV19,TRBJ2-3,TRBD1,few,TGTGCCAGTAGTGCCCAGACAGGGGCGGCAGATACGCAGTATTTT,CASSAQTGAADTQYF
TRBV7-2,TRBJ2-7,TRBD2,many,TGTGCCAGCAGTAGCGGGAGGGAGACCGGGGAATACGAGCAGTACTTC,CASSSGRETGEYEQYF
TRBV5-1,TRBJ2-6,-,-,TGCGCCAGCAGCTTGGATCAGTCCTCTGGGGCCAACGTCCTGACTTTC,CASSLDQSSGANVLTF
TRBV29-1,TRBJ2-1,TRBD2,few,TGCAGCGTGGCGGGACTAGCAGCGTACAATGAGCAGTTCTTC,CSVAGLAAYNEQFF
TRBV7-2,TRBJ2-1,-,-,TGTGCCAGCAGCTCCCGAGCAGGGGTGCTTGAGCAGTTCTTC,CASSSRAGVLEQFF
TRBV28,TRBJ2-7,-,-,TGTGCCAGCAGTTTATCCGGGCCGCTCAACGAGCAGTACTTC,CASSLSGPLNEQYF
TRBV10-3,TRBJ2-3,TRBD2,few,TGTGCCATCGGACTAGCGCGCACAGATACGCAGTATTTT,CAIGLARTDTQYF
TRBV28,TRBJ2-5,-,-,TGTGCCATCGGGACGAGGAGGGAGACCCAGTACTTC,CAIGTRRETQYF
TRBV15,TRBJ2-7,TRBD1,-,TGTGCCACCAGCAGATCCTCCGGGACAGGGCTCTACGAGCAGTACTTC,CATSRSSGTGLYEQYF
TRBV5-1,TRBJ2-2,-,many,TGCGCCAGCAGCTTGGAGGCCGGGGAGCTGTTTTTT,CASSLEAGELFF
TRBV7-8,TRBJ2-5,-,-,TGTGCCAGCAGCCCCGTCTTTGCTGGAGAGACCCAGTACTTC,CASSPVFAGETQYF
TRBV6-5,TRBJ2-7,-,few,TGTGCCAGCAGTTACCGTCCTTCTAGAGTCTACGAGCAGTACTTC,CASSYRPSRVYEQYF
TRBV10-3,TRBJ2-5,TRBD2,few,TGTGCCATCAGTGAGTCGTCTGCGGGGGGAGGCAAGACCCAGTACTTC,CAISESSAGGGKTQYF
TRBV29-1,TRBJ2-1,-,few,TGCAGCGTTGCGGCTGGGGGGATCTACAATGAGCAGTTCTTC,CSVAAGGIYNEQFF
TRBV5-1,TRBJ2-1,TRBD2,-,TGCGCCAGCAGCCGGACTAGCGGGGGTTACAATGAGCAGTTCTTC,CASSRTSGGYNEQFF
TRBV28,TRBJ2-7,TRBD1,-,TGTGCCAGCAGCTCGTACAAGACAGGGCTCTCCTACGAGCAGTACTTC,CASSSYKTGLSYEQYF
TRBV29-1,TRBJ2-2,TRBD2,few,TGCAGCGGTGGGACTAGCGGGGTAGGGGAGCTGTTTTTT,CSGGTSGVGELFF
TRBV2,TRBJ2-1,TRBD2,few,TGTGCCACCCAACGGCGGGAGAATAATGAGCAGTTCTTC,CATQRRENNEQFF